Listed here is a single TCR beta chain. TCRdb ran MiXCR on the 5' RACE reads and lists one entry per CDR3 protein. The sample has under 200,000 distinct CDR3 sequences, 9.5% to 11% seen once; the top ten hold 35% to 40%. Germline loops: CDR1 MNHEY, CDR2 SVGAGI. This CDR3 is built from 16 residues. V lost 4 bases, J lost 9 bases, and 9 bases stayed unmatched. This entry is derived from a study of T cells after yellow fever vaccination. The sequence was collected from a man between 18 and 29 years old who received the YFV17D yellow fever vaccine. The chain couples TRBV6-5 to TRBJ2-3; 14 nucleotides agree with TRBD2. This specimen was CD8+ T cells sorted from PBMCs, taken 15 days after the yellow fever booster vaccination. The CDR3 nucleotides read TGTGCCAGCAGTTCCGTGACTAGCGGGGGGGCCAAGACGCAGTATTTT. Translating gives CASSSVTSGGAKTQYF.